This is a list of T cell receptor beta chains from one sample in a study of shared clonotypes between healthy human individuals. Some clones are missing from TCRdb's copy, which holds only in-frame ones; the method was immunoSEQ multiplex PCR. The data contain roughly 1 million clones, around three quarters of them singletons. Specimen: memory CD4+ T cells from PBMCs. Receptors were obtained from a man aged 18 to 30 in good health. Some clones in this sample may be carry-over from other donors' samples. The CDR3 runs from the conserved cysteine through the conserved F or W. The D gene is left open where the match is weak. Clone size appears in some rows only: once, few, many, or a class for an expanded clone.

>TRBV7-2|NA|TRBD2
CASSFGLAGGSGDTQYF
>TRBV18|NA|TRBD1
CASSRQELTGGETQYF
>TRBV11-2|NA|NA
CASSHIRTDTRGYEQYF
>TRBV7-3|NA|NA
CASSPGSTSAGELFF
>TRBV28|NA|TRBD1
CVSSFDRAYGYTF
>TRBV18|once|NA
CASSQGLSSSGNTIYF
>TRBV28|NA|TRBD2
CASSPPLLAGNTGELFF
>TRBV6-1|NA|TRBD2
CASTPGLAHYEQYF
>TRBV10-2|NA|NA
CASSDFGRPNEQFF
>TRBV29-1|once|TRBD2
CSVEAPGTSGNTDTQYF
>TRBV10-3|NA|NA
CAISESLEYNEQFF
>TRBV6-4|NA|TRBD1
CASSSGTGGPGELFF
>TRBV2|NA|NA
CASSRVEVGELFF
>TRBV7-8|NA|NA
CASSRISMEQYF
>TRBV6-6|NA|NA
CASSGGSSYNEQFF
>TRBV5-1|NA|NA
CASSPGGNRYGYTF
>TRBV5-6|NA|NA
CASSHIRTREGVTEAFF
>TRBV6-1|NA|NA
CASTRASANTGELFF
>TRBV19|NA|NA
CASTPRGPEKLFF
>TRBV5-1|NA|TRBD2
CASSFQGLAGGFAETQYF
>TRBV29-1|NA|TRBD1
CSVEDPGGSNRGHTDTQYF
>TRBV11-2|NA|NA
CASSLGWGQDGYTF
>TRBV7-2|NA|NA
CASSEEGETQYF
>TRBV5-1|NA|NA
CASTTDSPNYNEQFF
>TRBV2|many|TRBD2
CASSRLANSYNEQFF
>TRBV30|NA|NA
CAWSVQGATGELFF
>TRBV19|NA|NA
CASRPTSALNEQFF
>TRBV6-5|NA|NA
CASSYSRREQPQHF
>TRBV5-1|NA|NA
CASSLFGNSGTEAFF
>TRBV6-5|once|NA
CASSYRGPVYGYTF
>TRBV15|NA|TRBD1
CATSRGQGGTEAFF
>TRBV6-1|NA|NA
CASSWTTTYEQYF
>TRBV29-1|NA|NA
CSVEKTGTHYEQYF
>TRBV5-1|NA|NA
CASSGISGTGETQYF
>TRBV5-1|few|NA
CALLGSELMCEKLFF
>TRBV5-6|NA|NA
CASSLVSAVGYGYTF
>TRBV28|few|TRBD1
CASSFDRAPYNQPQHF